These 15 T cell receptor beta chains originate from one sample sequenced in a study of T cell clonality in common variable immunodeficiency. General study results and limits: Reportedly, TCR beta sequences from common variable immunodeficiency showed fewer deletions and N-nucleotide insertions.

These receptors are not linked to any known antigen. This table comes from immunoSEQ multiplex PCR, and its TCRdb copy is limited to in-frame clones, with some not included. Observed in the sample are roughly 42,000 clones, none of them singletons. The material sequenced was peripheral blood mononuclear cells. Source of these receptors: a human donor with common variable immunodeficiency.

This clone was recorded many times. Coverage ceases 3 residues before the CDR3 finishes, and the germline J gene fills in the end. The gene calls are TRBV20-1 and TRBJ1-5, with 8 nucleotides matching TRBD1. After removal of 1 base from V and 6 bases from J, the junction contained 8 bases not matched to a gene. CDR3 length: 15 residues. Germline CDR1 reads DFQATT; CDR2 reads SNEGSKA (reference sequence). CDR3 loop: CSARAPAGGFQPQHF. CDR3 DNA (partial): TGCAGTGCTAGAGCCCCGGCAGGGGGCTTTCAGCCC.

This clone has ten or more counts. The sequence runs out 3 residues before the end of the CDR3; the remainder is reconstructed from the germline J gene. The chain has TRBV20-1 and TRBJ2-4; 7 bases match TRBD1. The germline CDR1 and CDR2 sequences are DFQATT and SNEGSKA (reference sequence). The V segment lost 6 bases and the J segment 2 bases; nucleotides outside the gene matches: 16. CDR3 length: 17 residues. CDR3 bases read: TGCAGTGCCGCCCCCCTAGACACAGGGGTATCCAAAAACATT. Translating gives CSAAPLDTGVSKNI. The complete CDR3 reads CSAAPLDTGVSKNIQYF.

This clone was observed at least ten times. The read terminates 3 residues ahead of where the CDR3 ends, so the germline J gene completes it. V gene TRBV29-1 combines with J gene TRBJ2-1; a weak D match, TRBD1 (6 bases). The CDR3 is 13 residues long. Deletions cut 6 bases from V and 7 bases from J, with 16 bases between. In germline, CDR1 is SQVTM, CDR2 ANQGSEA. CDR3 loop: CSVPGQFVNEQFF. CDR3 DNA (partial): TGCAGCGTACCGGGACAATTTGTGAATGAG.

Ten or more counts support this clone. With the read ending 3 residues before the CDR3 end, the germline J gene is used to fill in that end. The rearrangement joins TRBV30 to TRBJ2-1, with 8 bases fitting TRBD2. The V gene end was trimmed by 2 bases and the J gene end by 8 bases; junction bases not matched to a gene: 8. Per germline, CDR1 GTSNPN and CDR2 SVGIG (reference sequence). The CDR3 runs 14 residues. The sequenced CDR3 bases are TGTGCCTGGAGTACAACCCGGGGGGGCCATGAG. Amino acids: CAWSTTRGGHE. The entire CDR3 sequence reads CAWSTTRGGHEQFF.

There are a few counts of this clone. The read falls 3 residues short of the CDR3 end, and the missing part is taken from the germline J gene. V usage is TRBV13 and J usage is TRBJ1-3, with a weak D call TRBD1 (5 bases). This CDR3 is built from 13 residues. Germline V lookup: CDR1 PRHDT, CDR2 FYEKMQ (reference sequence). The CDR3 protein is CASSLEGAGSIYF. The DNA read from the CDR3 is TGTGCCAGCAGCTTAGAAGGGGCAGGGTCC.

Only a few counts were recorded for this clone. The read is 3 residues too short to cover the CDR3 end, so that end is filled in from the germline J gene. The V and J genes are TRBV7-8 and TRBJ2-2; 10 bases align to TRBD1. J was trimmed by 0 bases and V by 5 bases; bases with no gene match: 0. Germline values: CDR1 SGHVS, CDR2 FQNEAQ. The CDR3 length is 15 residues. The part of the CDR3 DNA that was read is TGTGCCAGCAGCGGACAGGGGGCGAACACCGGGGAG. Translation gives CASSGQGANTGE. The full CDR3 protein is CASSGQGANTGELFF.

This clone was seen more than once but under ten times. The read is 3 residues too short to cover the CDR3 end, so that end is filled in from the germline J gene. The chain recombines TRBV7-8 with TRBJ2-2; D is undetermined. Trimming pared 1 base from V and 4 bases from J, leaving 13 bases between. Germline CDR1 and CDR2: SGHVS and FQNEAQ. The length of the CDR3 is 16 residues. Partial CDR3 DNA: TGTGCCAGCAGCTTAGAAACCGGGTTTATCACCGGGGAG. This translates into CASSLETGFITGE. The CDR3 reads in full as CASSLETGFITGELFF.

A remark on this clone: Read sequence stops 3 residues before the CDR3 end, and the germline J gene provides the missing end. The rearrangement uses TRBV7-7 and TRBJ2-2, with 8 bases that match TRBD1. The germline V gene encodes CDR1 SSHAT and CDR2 FNYEAQ (reference sequence). After removal of 3 bases from V and 9 bases from J, the junction contained 9 bases not matched to a gene. This CDR3 has 15 amino acids. The sequenced CDR3 bases are TGTGCCAGCAGCTTGGACAGGGAGCACTCCCGGGAG. Its protein is CASSLDREHSRE. The whole CDR3 protein reads CASSLDREHSRELFF.

As for this clone: The read comes to an end 3 residues before the CDR3 does, leaving the germline J gene to fill in the end. The V gene is TRBV23-1, the J gene TRBJ2-5; weak D call: TRBD1 (6 bases). TRBV23-1 is annotated as an ORF whose role is uncertain. V was trimmed by 5 bases and J by 1 base, leaving 11 bases between them. This CDR3 has 14 amino acids. The sequenced CDR3 bases are TGCGCCAGCAGTAGCAGGGGCTTCCAAGAGACC. Amino acid sequence: CASSSRGFQET. The complete CDR3 reads CASSSRGFQETQYF.

This clone was detected ten times or more. Sequencing ends 3 residues short of the CDR3 end; the germline J gene provides the rest. The genes are TRBV20-1 and TRBJ1-4; possibly TRBD1 for D (6 bases). V was trimmed by 6 bases and J by 8 bases, leaving 16 bases between them. Germline assignment: CDR1 DFQATT and CDR2 SNEGSKA (reference sequence). The CDR3 has 13 residues. CDR3 residues: CSAPDRAYEKLFF. Incomplete CDR3 DNA: TGCAGTGCCCCGGACAGAGCTTACGAAAAA.

This clone was seen more than once but under ten times. The CDR3 end falls 3 residues outside the read, so it is completed with the germline J gene. V and J are TRBV6-2 or TRBV6-3 and TRBJ2-7; 7 bases line up with TRBD1. The CDR3 is 13 residues long. V trimming: 2 bases; J trimming: 6 bases; junction bases outside the gene matches: 4. The germline V gene encodes CDR1 MNHEY and CDR2 SVGEGT. This CDR3 is CASSYGQVGEQYF. The part of the CDR3 DNA that was read is TGTGCCAGCAGTTACGGACAGGTTGGCGAG.

This clone was picked up many times. The CDR3 region is CASSDVANTEAFF. The CDR3 DNA, read in part, is TGTGCCAGCAGTGACGTGGCGAACACTGAA. The rearrangement links TRBV2 to TRBJ1-1; no clear D. The read stops 3 residues short of the end of the CDR3; the missing end is completed from the germline J gene. With 3 bases removed from V and 1 base from J, the gap between germline ends came to 6 bases. The length of the CDR3 is 13 residues. Germline lookup yields CDR1 SNHLY and CDR2 FYNNEI.

The table lists this clone with many counts. The read finishes 3 residues shy of the CDR3 end, and the germline J gene is used to complete it. The gene calls are TRBV5-1 and TRBJ1-2; D unresolved. The CDR3 is made up of 14 amino acids. Germline CDR1 and CDR2: SGHRS and YFSETQ. V lost 0 bases, J lost 7 bases, and 13 bases lay in between. CDR3 amino acids: CASSLEEGGSGYTF. CDR3 bases read: TGCGCCAGCAGCTTGGAAGAGGGCGGGTCTGGC.

This clone was observed many times. The CDR3 end falls 3 residues outside the read, so it is completed with the germline J gene. The rearrangement joins TRBV10-3 to TRBJ2-7; 7 bases match TRBD1. With V trimmed by 1 base and J by 2 bases, 8 bases remained unmatched. This CDR3 is built from 16 residues. Looked up from germline, CDR1 is ENHRY and CDR2 is SYGVKD. CDR3: CAISEFRQGDTYEQYF. Incomplete CDR3 DNA: TGTGCCATCAGTGAGTTTAGGCAGGGGGACACCTACGAG.

There are a few counts of this clone. Coverage ceases 3 residues before the CDR3 finishes, and the germline J gene fills in the end. The chain carries TRBV2 and TRBJ2-7, with 10 nucleotides matching TRBD2. J gave up 5 bases and V 10 bases, and 5 bases lay outside the gene matches. CDR1 SNHLY and CDR2 FYNNEI come from the germline V gene. There are 12 residues in the CDR3. The sequenced part of the CDR3 DNA is TGTGCCAAGGGACTAGCGTTCGACGAG. Protein: CAKGLAFDE. The CDR3 as a whole reads CAKGLAFDEQYF.